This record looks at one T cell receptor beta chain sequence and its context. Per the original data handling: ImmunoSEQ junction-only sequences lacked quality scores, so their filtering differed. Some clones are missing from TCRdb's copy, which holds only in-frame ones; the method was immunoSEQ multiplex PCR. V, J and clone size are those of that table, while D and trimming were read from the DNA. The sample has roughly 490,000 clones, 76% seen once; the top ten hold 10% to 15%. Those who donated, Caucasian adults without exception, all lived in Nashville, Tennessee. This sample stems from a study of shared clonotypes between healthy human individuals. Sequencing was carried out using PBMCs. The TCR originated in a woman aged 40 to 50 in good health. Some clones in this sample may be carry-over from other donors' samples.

The CDR3 spells CASSYRANTEAFF. CDR3 bases: TGTGCCAGCAGCTACAGGGCGAACACTGAAGCTTTCTTT. The chain employs TRBV11-1 and TRBJ1-1; TRBD1 might be the D (6 bases). The CDR3 loop spans 13 amino acids. V lost 4 bases, J lost 1 base, and 7 bases lay in between. CDR1 and CDR2 (germline): SGHAT, FQDESV (reference sequence).